This TCR beta chain came from a study of control samples from healthy donors and cancer patients. CDR1 and CDR2 from the germline V gene are SGHDN and FVKESK. This CDR3 spans 16 amino acids. The V gene lost 4 bases and the J gene lost 2 bases, with 16 bases spanning the gap. Produced via immunoSEQ multiplex PCR; TCRdb's table is partial and in-frame only. The sample carries around 100,000 clones, 75% to 95% recorded once. This sequence joins TRBV14 and TRBJ2-3; no clear D gene. This TCR derives from a woman between 18 and 29 years old in good health. Sequenced input: blood. CDR3 loop: CASSPRRVGHTDTQYF. The CDR3 nucleotides are TGTGCCAGCAGCCCACGTCGTGTCGGCCACACAGATACGCAGTATTTT.